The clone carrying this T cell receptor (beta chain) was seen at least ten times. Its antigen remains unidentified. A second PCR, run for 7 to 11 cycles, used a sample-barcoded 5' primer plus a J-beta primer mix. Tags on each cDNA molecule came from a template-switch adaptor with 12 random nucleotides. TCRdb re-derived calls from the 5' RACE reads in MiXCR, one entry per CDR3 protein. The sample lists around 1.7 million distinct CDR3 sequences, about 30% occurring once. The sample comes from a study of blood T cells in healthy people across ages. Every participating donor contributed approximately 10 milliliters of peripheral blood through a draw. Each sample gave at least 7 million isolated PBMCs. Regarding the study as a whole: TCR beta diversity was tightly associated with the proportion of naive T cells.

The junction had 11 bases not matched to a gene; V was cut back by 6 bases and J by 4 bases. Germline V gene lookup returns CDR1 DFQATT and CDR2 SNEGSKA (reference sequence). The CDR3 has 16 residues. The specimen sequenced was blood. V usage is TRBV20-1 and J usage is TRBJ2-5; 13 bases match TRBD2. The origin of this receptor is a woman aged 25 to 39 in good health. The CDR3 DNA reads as TGCAGTGCGGTGCGGACTAGCGGGAGCCTAGGAGAGACCCAGTACTTC. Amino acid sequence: CSAVRTSGSLGETQYF.